This TCR beta chain was captured by sequencing in a study of CD8 T cells in Susac syndrome. The CDR3 is 14 residues long. In germline, CDR1 is SGHRS, CDR2 YFSETQ. V was clipped by 0 bases and J by 6 bases, with 13 bases between them. With random hexamers, 0.5 to 1 ug RNA was reverse transcribed. TCRdb reanalysed the immunoSEQ multiplex PCR reads using MiXCR and keeps one entry per CDR3 protein. The sample lists more than 150,000 distinct CDR3 sequences; 95% were seen once. Negative isolation was used for CD8+ and CD4+ T cells and FACS enrichment for TEMRA cells. J is TRBJ2-7 and V is TRBV5-1; perhaps TRBD1 as D (7 bases). Sequenced input: CD8+ T cells from PBMCs. This receptor was taken from a human donor with multiple sclerosis. The CDR3 bases are TGCGCCAGCAGCTTGGAGGAGGGACAGCCCGAGCAGTACTTC. Translating it yields CASSLEEGQPEQYF.